One T cell receptor beta chain is described in this entry. What antigen it recognizes has not been identified. It has no much larger one-base neighbor in the sample; base qualities were not kept. In the prospective study, participants were roughly 18 to 100 years old, resided in under 30 geographic areas of the United States, and were enrolled through a virtual design. To assign participants to cohorts, the prospective study relied on clinical history that participants themselves reported in a screening survey and a study questionnaire. Recovered participants in ImmuneRACE Cohort 3 were defined by two consecutive negative NP/OP PCR tests, clearance by a healthcare professional, or resolution of symptoms. In the prospective study, whole blood, serum and a nasopharyngeal or oropharyngeal swab were collected from each participant by mobile phlebotomists. Additional blood draws and questionnaires over a 2-month period could optionally be provided by prospective study participants. Prospective study blood samples were shipped either frozen or at room temperature before DNA extraction.

The data originate from a study of blood T cell repertoires in COVID-19 (dated by TCRdb to 2020 to 2022). Study-wide context: Collaborator samples came from the United States, Italy and Spain and covered acute and convalescent phases of COVID-19. The material from the prospective study consisted of cDNA or gDNA derived from T cells, B-cell-depleted T cells, or PBMCs. Deeply sampled blood TCRbeta repertoires from subjects exposed to, actively infected with, or recovered from COVID-19 were included in the dataset. The repertoires were made available in a free public database intended to serve as a resource for research on the immune response to SARS-CoV-2. Samples were obtained from the ongoing ImmuneRACE study (first 160 participants) and from about 1,300 subjects provided by 6 global collaborators. Nearly every sample came with metadata listing a de-identified subject ID, COVID-19 status, age in years and sex. HLA class I and class II types, where available, came from metadata supplied by the sample provider rather than from assay-based typing.

What the study reported, not specific to this receptor: Clinical and demographic metadata were provided uncurated, with the amount varying by source and participant.

Per the germline V gene, SGHRS is the CDR1 and YFSETQ is the CDR2. Taken from cysteine to phenylalanine, the CDR3 has 16 residues. The DNA shown is the 48-base CDR3, in frame from base 1. V lost 0 bases and J lost 0 bases; the stretch between them is 9 bases long. TCRbeta CDR3 regions were amplified from genomic DNA by means of the immunoSEQ Assay, a bias-controlled multiplex PCR. The paper's data handling went like this. Within the assay, amplification of reference gene primers was used to estimate how many nucleated cells each sample contained. Sequence reads were collapsed and filtered to measure the absolute abundance of every unique TCRbeta CDR3 rearrangement. For each sample, productive Simpson clonality was calculated by taking the square root of Simpson's diversity index across productive rearrangements. TCRdb holds this immuneACCESS table with in-frame rearrangements only. Some clones are missing; in checked studies, unresolved V genes explain under half, and the rest has no known cause. V, J and clone size derive from that table, while D and trimming were established from the DNA sequence. In this sample the table shows a few hundred thousand clones, approximately 83% of which occur a single time. 4% to 4.5% of the sample comes from the top ten.

The TCR sequence derives from a woman aged 25 to 39 who had recovered from COVID-19. Specimen: PBMCs or T cells enriched from blood (not recorded which). The chain is encoded by TRBV5-1 joined to TRBJ2-2, with the D gene not confidently named. The nucleotide sequence is given as TGCGCCAGCAGCTTGGAGGTCGGAGCGAACACCGGGGAGCTGTTTTTT. This is translated as CASSLEVGANTGELFF.